This passage covers 2 T cell receptor beta chains from one sample sequenced in a study of blood T cell repertoires in COVID-19. Only in-frame clones appear in the TCRdb table, and some are missing; sequencing was by immunoSEQ multiplex PCR. This sample carries under 95,000 clones, under 85% of them seen once, and the ten largest clones take about 2.1%. The sequencing sample was made of peripheral blood. These receptors were collected from a woman in her 70s with acute or convalescent COVID-19.

This clone showed up just once. The V call is TRBV6-5, the J call TRBJ2-5; D call uncertain. Germline CDR1 reads MNHEY; CDR2 reads SVGAGI. The CDR3 is 15 amino acids. The germline V and J ends were trimmed by 6 bases and 2 bases, with 16 bases remaining between them. The CDR3 sequence is CASSDLGGPQETQYF. Written as DNA, the CDR3 is TGTGCCAGCAGCGACCTTGGCGGTCCACAAGAGACCCAGTACTTC.

The chain joins TRBV9 to TRBJ2-5; TRBD1 aligns across 8 bases. From germline, CDR1 is SGDLS and CDR2 YYNGEE. The CDR3 spans 14 residues. J lost 0 bases, V lost 6 bases, and 4 bases had no gene match. The CDR3 region is CASNPTGDQETQYF. In nucleotides, the CDR3 is TGTGCCAGCAATCCGACAGGGGACCAAGAGACCCAGTACTTC.